Sequencing of this T cell receptor (beta chain) was carried out in a study of response to subunit inactivated influenza vaccine. TCRdb reprocessed the RT-PCR reads via MiXCR and lists one record per CDR3 protein. Seen here are more than 550,000 distinct CDR3 sequences, about an eighth observed once, and the top ten hold around 9.6%. The CDR3 is 15 residues long. Unmatched junction bases numbered 12, after V lost 3 bases and J lost 8 bases. Germline assignment: CDR1 DFQATT and CDR2 SNEGSKA (reference sequence). The sample here was PBMCs from blood, taken on the day of vaccination. The chain links TRBV20-1 to TRBJ2-4; 8 nucleotides agree with TRBD2. The clonotype was recovered from a middle-aged man who received an inactivated influenza vaccine. CDR3: CSASLGLGSVDIQYF. CDR3 coding DNA: TGCAGTGCTAGTCTGGGACTAGGTTCCGTTGACATTCAGTACTTC.